A single sample gave rise to the 22 T cell receptor beta chains below, sequenced in a study of blood T cell repertoires in COVID-19. Repertoires were generated with immunoSEQ multiplex PCR, while TCRdb's copy carries only in-frame clones and drops some. The sample includes around 250,000 clones, around 87% of them seen just once. Sequenced sample: peripheral blood. All receptors derive from a man younger than 30 with active or convalescent COVID-19.

This sequence joins TRBV7-9 and TRBJ2-5, with 7 bases aligning to TRBD1. Trimming took 6 bases from V and 3 from J; bases not matched to a gene: 13. CDR1 is SEHNR and CDR2 is FQNEAQ in the germline V gene (reference sequence). CDR3 length: 16 residues. This CDR3 reads CASSGGRLTGKETQYF. In DNA, the CDR3 is TGTGCCAGCAGTGGGGGCCGGCTGACAGGGAAAGAGACCCAGTACTTC. Full variable domain (missing parts from reference TRBV7-9 and TRBJ2-5): DTGVSQNPRHKITKRGQNVTFRCDPISEHNRLYWYRQTLGQGPEFLTYFQNEAQLEKSRLLSDRFSAERPKGSFSTLEIQRTEQGDSAMYLCASSGGRLTGKETQYFGPGTRLLVL.

The V call is TRBV30, the J call TRBJ2-3, with D uncertain. Per germline, CDR1 GTSNPN and CDR2 SVGIG (reference sequence). The CDR3 is 16 amino acids. Trimming removed 4 bases from V and 0 bases from J, with 17 bases in between. The CDR3 spells CAWTKNGYYSTDTQYF. The CDR3 coding sequence is TGTGCCTGGACCAAAAACGGGTATTACAGCACAGATACGCAGTATTTT. The whole variable domain, remainder taken from reference TRBV30 and TRBJ2-3, is SQTIHQWPATLVQPVGSPLSLECTVEGTSNPNLYWYRQAAGRGLQLLFYSVGIGQISSEVPQNLSASRPQDRQFILSSKKLLLSDSGFYLCAWTKNGYYSTDTQYFGPGTRLTVL.

This clone was counted a few times. The chain uses TRBV2 and TRBJ1-1; D might be TRBD1 (5 bases). V shed 2 bases and J shed 1 base, with 11 bases lying between them. CDR1 and CDR2 (germline): SNHLY, FYNNEI. The CDR3 is made up of 15 amino acids. The CDR3 loop reads CASSETRQSNTEAFF. The CDR3 region has the DNA TGTGCCAGCAGTGAAACCCGACAGTCGAACACTGAAGCTTTCTTT.

This clone turned up a few times. V gene TRBV5-1 combines with J gene TRBJ2-7; 8 bases agree with TRBD2. Losses at the gene ends were 4 bases for V and 0 bases for J; bases not matched to a gene: 9. This CDR3 has 16 amino acids. From germline, CDR1 is SGHRS and CDR2 YFSETQ. In DNA, the CDR3 is TGCGCCAGCAGCAAGATTATCAGCGGGAGCTCCTACGAGCAGTACTTC. It encodes CASSKIISGSSYEQYF.

The chain is built from TRBV27 and TRBJ2-7, with 8 bases matching TRBD1. The junction had 5 bases not matched to a gene; V was cut back by 2 bases and J by 2 bases. There are 15 residues in the CDR3. The germline V gene has CDR1 MNHEY and CDR2 SMNVEV (reference sequence). The CDR3 DNA sequence: TGTGCCAGCAGTTTAGGGGGACAGGAAGCCTACGAGCAGTACTTC. Translation: CASSLGGQEAYEQYF.

This chain uses TRBV15 with TRBJ1-1; D is undetermined. Germline CDR1 reads LNHNV; CDR2 reads YYDKDF (reference sequence). V dropped 3 bases and J dropped 8 bases, with 22 bases sitting between them. The CDR3 sequence is 16 residues long. CDR3 nucleotides: TGTGCCACCAGCAGTCTAGCCTATCCGGAAGCGGCAGAAGCTTTCTTT. It yields the protein CATSSLAYPEAAEAFF.

The chain employs TRBV7-9 and TRBJ2-7, with 7 bases identical to TRBD1. Germline CDR1 reads SEHNR; CDR2 reads FQNEAQ (reference sequence). The V gene end was trimmed by 5 bases and the J gene end by 4 bases; junction bases not matched to a gene: 5. There are 13 residues in the CDR3. The CDR3 spells CASSRATGYEQYF. CDR3 nucleotide sequence: TGTGCCAGCAGCCGAGCGACAGGGTACGAGCAGTACTTC.

This clone was observed once. The chain is built from TRBV30 and TRBJ2-7; D remains ambiguous. V was cut by 3 bases and J by 2 bases, with 14 bases left in between. In germline, CDR1 is GTSNPN, CDR2 SVGIG (reference sequence). The CDR3 is 14 amino acids. In DNA form, the CDR3 reads TGTGCCTGGAGAACTTCGTCTTTCCCCTACGAGCAGTACTTC. It encodes CAWRTSSFPYEQYF. Drawing the rest from reference TRBV30 and TRBJ2-7, the complete variable domain is SQTIHQWPATLVQPVGSPLSLECTVEGTSNPNLYWYRQAAGRGLQLLFYSVGIGQISSEVPQNLSASRPQDRQFILSSKKLLLSDSGFYLCAWRTSSFPYEQYFGPGTRLTVT.

CDR3 coding DNA: TGCAGCGTTGGGGGACAGTATAATTCACCCCTCCACTTT. It yields the protein CSVGGQYNSPLHF. The chain employs TRBV29-1 and TRBJ1-6; 7 bases match TRBD1. This CDR3 has 13 amino acids. The trim removed 4 bases at V and 4 bases at J, leaving 1 base unmatched. The germline V gene encodes CDR1 SQVTM and CDR2 ANQGSEA.

This chain uses TRBV28 with TRBJ1-2, with D perhaps TRBD1 (6 bases). The CDR3 consists of 15 residues. Trimming stripped 3 bases from V and 4 bases from J, with 15 bases between. Germline-derived CDR1 and CDR2 are MDHEN and SYDVKM. CDR3 in DNA: TGTGCCAGCAGTTTGCCTTCCAGGGGTGGCTATGGCTACACCTTC. Its translation: CASSLPSRGGYGYTF.

DNA of the CDR3: TGTGCCAGCAGCTTAGGAGCGGGAGAAAGCACCGGGGAGCTGTTTTTT. Translated, it gives CASSLGAGESTGELFF. The gene calls are TRBV7-2 and TRBJ2-2; 8 bases agree with TRBD2. Germline CDR1 and CDR2: SGHTA and FQGNSA. The CDR3 totals 16 residues. The J segment lost 4 bases and the V segment lost 1 base, leaving 5 bases of the junction unmatched.

The V gene is TRBV6-5, the J gene TRBJ2-1, with a tentative D call TRBD2 (5 bases). V was trimmed by 5 bases and J by 5 bases, leaving 7 bases between them. Germline V gene data show CDR1 as MNHEY and CDR2 as SVGAGI. CDR3 size: 12 residues. Here the CDR3 DNA reads TGTGCCAGCAGTAGCGGTAACAATGAGCAGTTCTTC. This codes for CASSSGNNEQFF.

This clone has only one observation. The chain employs TRBV28 and TRBJ1-3; 8 bases agree with TRBD1. J gave up 4 bases and V 2 bases, and 4 bases lay outside the gene matches. The CDR3 runs to 15 residues. Germline loops: CDR1 MDHEN, CDR2 SYDVKM. This chain's CDR3 is CASSLQGASGNTIYF. For the CDR3, the DNA is TGTGCCAGCAGTTTACAGGGGGCGTCAGGAAACACCATATATTTT.

The chain is built from TRBV2 and TRBJ1-5, with TRBD1 matching over 9 bases. The CDR3 has 13 amino acids. V shed 7 bases and J 6 bases; nucleotides not matched to a gene: 4. Germline V lookup: CDR1 SNHLY, CDR2 FYNNEI. This chain's CDR3 is CASKGQGTQPQHF. The CDR3 DNA follows: TGTGCCAGCAAGGGACAGGGTACTCAGCCCCAGCATTTT.

The V gene is TRBV30, the J gene TRBJ2-3; D may be TRBD2 (6 bases). CDR1 and CDR2 from the germline V gene are GTSNPN and SVGIG (reference sequence). This CDR3 has 12 amino acids. V was cut by 0 bases and J by 10 bases, with 11 bases left in between. The CDR3 sequence is CAWSVGLAAQYF. The CDR3, as DNA: TGTGCCTGGAGTGTAGGCTTAGCGGCGCAGTATTTT.

This sequence joins TRBV10-3 and TRBJ2-5; D is unclear. Trimming took off 0 bases at V and 5 bases at J, with 13 bases between the two ends. The CDR3 sequence is 15 residues long. CDR1 and CDR2 (germline): ENHRY, SYGVKD. The CDR3 loop reads CAISESADPWETQYF. CDR3 in DNA: TGTGCCATCAGTGAGTCTGCGGATCCGTGGGAGACCCAGTACTTC.

This clone has a single count. This chain joins TRBV18 and TRBJ2-5, with D possibly TRBD1 on 6 matching bases. This CDR3 has 15 residues. V dropped 3 bases and J dropped 5 bases, with 16 bases sitting between them. Germline assignment: CDR1 KGHSH and CDR2 LQKENI. The CDR3 sequence is CASSPATGWLETQYF. CDR3 nucleotide sequence: TGTGCCAGCTCACCGGCCACAGGGTGGTTGGAGACCCAGTACTTC.

This rearrangement joins TRBV12-3 or TRBV12-4 to TRBJ2-1; 8 bases match TRBD1. This CDR3 has 13 residues. The ends lost 7 bases at V and 8 bases at J; junction bases unmatched: 7. CDR3 coding DNA: TGTGCCAGCAACCGGGACAGGTACGATGAGCAGTTCTTC. It translates to CASNRDRYDEQFF.

The rearrangement links TRBV7-8 to TRBJ2-2; 14 bases are shared with TRBD2. The CDR3 contains 20 residues. Trimming cost V 5 bases and J 4 bases; bases outside gene matches: 15. CDR1 SGHVS and CDR2 FQNEAQ come from the germline V gene. The CDR3 loop reads CASSPYLMTSGRAGTGELFF. Here the CDR3 DNA reads TGTGCCAGCAGCCCTTACCTGATGACTAGCGGGAGGGCGGGCACCGGGGAGCTGTTTTTT. The full variable domain, rest sourced from reference TRBV7-8 and TRBJ2-2, is GAGVSQSPRYKVAKRGQDVALRCDPISGHVSLFWYQQALGQGPEFLTYFQNEAQLDKSGLPSDRFFAERPEGSVSTLKIQRTQQEDSAVYLCASSPYLMTSGRAGTGELFFGEGSRLTVL.

This chain links TRBV7-9 with TRBJ1-1; D is ambiguous. CDR3 size: 15 residues. V shed 3 bases and J shed 0 bases, with 11 bases lying between them. Per germline, CDR1 SEHNR and CDR2 FQNEAQ (reference sequence). The CDR3 loop is CASSFQVSMNTEAFF. CDR3 nucleotides: TGTGCCAGCAGCTTTCAGGTTTCCATGAACACTGAAGCTTTCTTT.

This chain links TRBV14 with TRBJ1-2; tentative D call: TRBD1 (6 bases). CDR3 size: 15 residues. CDR1 and CDR2 from the germline V gene are SGHDN and FVKESK. Trimming took off 6 bases at V and 0 bases at J, with 14 bases between the two ends. CDR3 amino acids: CASRRTQGPNYGYTF. CDR3 nucleotide sequence: TGTGCCAGCAGGCGCACCCAGGGGCCTAACTATGGCTACACCTTC.

The sample holds a few counts of this clone. V is TRBV7-9 and J is TRBJ1-6; tentative D call: TRBD1 (5 bases). Germline assignment: CDR1 SEHNR and CDR2 FQNEAQ (reference sequence). This CDR3 has 15 amino acids. V lost 1 base to trimming and J lost 6 bases, with 10 bases between them. CDR3 sequence: CASSLEGLSNSPLHF. The CDR3 bases are TGTGCCAGCAGCTTAGAGGGGCTTAGTAATTCACCCCTCCACTTT.